A selection of T cell receptor beta chains follows, all from one sample in a study of blood T cell repertoires in COVID-19. Profiling relied on immunoSEQ multiplex PCR, and the TCRdb table lists in-frame clones only, not all of them. The table shows about 120,000 clones, with about 80% occurring only once. Source material: peripheral blood. The receptor set was obtained from a woman in her 40s with acute or convalescent COVID-19. CDR3s include the opening cysteine and the closing phenylalanine or tryptophan. D genes are given only for firm matches. Size values are once, few and many counts, or a class for expanded clones, and some rows have none.

TRBV2,-,TRBJ1-1,TRBD1,TGTGCCAGCAAGCAGGGACAGGGTATTACTGAAGCTTTCTTT,CASKQGQGITEAFF
TRBV19,few,TRBJ1-4,TRBD1,TGTGCCAGTAGAGCAGGACAGGCGGGGAGGGAAAAACTGTTTTTT,CASRAGQAGREKLFF
TRBV2,-,TRBJ2-1,-,TGTGCCAGCAGTGCCCCTCCCGCGGAGCAGTTCTTC,CASSAPPAEQFF
TRBV29-1,-,TRBJ1-3,TRBD1,TGCAGCGTTGGGACAGGGACTGGAAACACCATATATTTT,CSVGTGTGNTIYF
TRBV4-1,-,TRBJ2-1,TRBD2,TGCGCCAGCAGCCAACTAGCGGGGGCCTACAATGAGCAGTTCTTC,CASSQLAGAYNEQFF
TRBV9,-,TRBJ1-2,-,TGTGCCAGCAGCCGGGGGATAGGTGGCTACACCTTC,CASSRGIGGYTF
TRBV3-1/TRBV3-2,-,TRBJ2-7,TRBD2,TGTGCCAGCAGCCAAGATTTAGGACTAGGAGTCTACGAGCAGTACTTC,CASSQDLGLGVYEQYF
TRBV10-3,-,TRBJ1-4,TRBD1,TGTGCCACCCGTCGGCAGGGGGTTAATGAAAAACTGTTTTTT,CATRRQGVNEKLFF
TRBV10-3,-,TRBJ2-3,TRBD2,TGTGCCATCAGTGCGAAAGGACTAGCGGGGGGGAGGGATACGCAGTATTTT,CAISAKGLAGGRDTQYF
TRBV6-5,many,TRBJ2-6,-,TGTGCCAGCAGAGCCGGGGGATCTGGGGCCAACGTCCTGACTTTC,CASRAGGSGANVLTF
TRBV1,-,TRBJ1-2,-,TGCACCAGCAGCCAAGATCCCCGGGGCTACACCTTC,CTSSQDPRGYTF
TRBV25-1,-,TRBJ2-2,TRBD2,TGTGCCAGCAGGACTAGCGGGTTTGCCACCGGGGAGCTGTTTTTT,CASRTSGFATGELFF
TRBV11-2,-,TRBJ2-3,TRBD2,TGTGCCAGCAGCTTGGGCGGGGGGGCGGAGGATACGCAGTATTTT,CASSLGGGAEDTQYF
TRBV12-3/TRBV12-4,-,TRBJ2-7,-,TGTGCCAGCAGTTTAGACCCACGGGAGCAGTACTTC,CASSLDPREQYF
TRBV3-1/TRBV3-2,few,TRBJ2-7,TRBD1,TGTGCCAGCAGCCAAGACGGGTGGACAGGGAAGAAAGTCAAGAACGAGCAGTACTTC,CASSQDGWTGKKVKNEQYF
TRBV6-5,once,TRBJ2-1,-,TGTGCCAGCACTATACCGCCTACTAGCCGCAATGAGCAGTTCTTC,CASTIPPTSRNEQFF
TRBV18,-,TRBJ1-4,-,TGTGCCAGCTCCGCGGTGGGCGGCGGGGAAAAACTGTTTTTT,CASSAVGGGEKLFF
TRBV5-1,-,TRBJ2-2,TRBD1,TGCGCCAGCAGACTCTCAGGGGGGAACACCGGGGAGCTGTTTTTT,CASRLSGGNTGELFF
TRBV9,-,TRBJ2-5,TRBD2,TGTGCCAGCAGCGTGACGGGCGGGGGGGCGTACCAAGAGACCCAGTACTTC,CASSVTGGGAYQETQYF
TRBV6-5,-,TRBJ2-1,TRBD2,TGTGCCAGCAGGCCCCTAGCGGGGGGCGACAATGAGCAGTTCTTC,CASRPLAGGDNEQFF
TRBV11-1,-,TRBJ2-7,-,TGTGCCAGCAGTTCAAGAAGGTTGGCCAGGGCCTACGAGCAGTACTTC,CASSSRRLARAYEQYF
TRBV7-9,-,TRBJ1-3,-,TGTGCCAGCAGCTTAGGCACAGGGATCCCGGGAAACACCATATATTTT,CASSLGTGIPGNTIYF
TRBV30,-,TRBJ1-3,TRBD1,TGTGCCTGGGCTTCACAGGGGGCCGGCTCTGGAAACACCATATATTTT,CAWASQGAGSGNTIYF
TRBV6-1,-,TRBJ1-4,TRBD1,TGTGCCAGCAGTGAACAGGGGGCAACTAATGAAAAACTGTTTTTT,CASSEQGATNEKLFF
TRBV9,-,TRBJ2-3,-,TGTGCCAGCAGTCGTCTTGGGACACCTGCAACTAGCACAGATACGCAGTATTTT,CASSRLGTPATSTDTQYF
TRBV7-8,once,TRBJ2-3,-,TGTGCCAGCAGCCACTCCGAGCGGAGCACAGATACGCAGTATTTT,CASSHSERSTDTQYF
TRBV19,-,TRBJ1-4,TRBD1,TGTGCCAGTAGTATGGGGACAGGGAGGAGGACTAATGAAAAACTGTTTTTT,CASSMGTGRRTNEKLFF
TRBV18,-,TRBJ2-7,-,TGTGCCAGCTCACCAGGCCGAAACTACGAGCAGTACTTC,CASSPGRNYEQYF
TRBV30,-,TRBJ2-5,-,TGTGCCTGGAGTGTAAAAGGGGTTGTAACGGAGACCCAGTACTTC,CAWSVKGVVTETQYF
TRBV6-6,-,TRBJ2-3,TRBD1,TGTGCCAGCAGCATCAACAGGGGGGATACGCAGTATTTT,CASSINRGDTQYF
TRBV7-2,-,TRBJ1-2,TRBD1,TGTGCCAGCAGCAAGGGACAGACCTATGGCTACACCTTC,CASSKGQTYGYTF
TRBV6-5,once,TRBJ2-1,-,TGTGCCAGCAGTTACATGGCAGCGACCTACAATGAGCAGTTCTTC,CASSYMAATYNEQFF
TRBV11-2,few,TRBJ2-6,-,TGTGCCAGCAGCTTAGGGACAAGGATGGGGCCCCACGACCTGACTTTC,CASSLGTRMGPHDLTF
TRBV25-1,-,TRBJ1-6,-,TGTGCCAGCAGTGAGAGTCCCGGGGATTCACCCCTCCACTTT,CASSESPGDSPLHF
TRBV3-1/TRBV3-2,once,TRBJ1-4,-,TGTGCCAGCAGAGACGCGCCCAGGGGCGAAAAACTGTTTTTT,CASRDAPRGEKLFF
TRBV5-4,-,TRBJ1-1,TRBD1,TGTGCCAGCAGCTTGATTGACAGGGCAGGTCCTGAAGCTTTCTTT,CASSLIDRAGPEAFF
TRBV29-1,-,TRBJ2-2,TRBD2,TGCAGCGTTGCTCTAGCGGATAACACCGGGGAGCTGTTTTTT,CSVALADNTGELFF
TRBV19,-,TRBJ2-3,TRBD2,TGTGCCAGTAGTATGTTCCCTAGCGGGAGATCTAGCACAGATACGCAGTATTTT,CASSMFPSGRSSTDTQYF
TRBV28,-,TRBJ1-2,TRBD1,TGTGCCAGCAGTCTACGCTGGACAGGCGGGAATGGCTACACCTTC,CASSLRWTGGNGYTF
TRBV19,-,TRBJ1-6,TRBD1,TGTGCCAGTAGTCCGACAGGGGGCAAATCTGATTCACCCCTCCACTTT,CASSPTGGKSDSPLHF
TRBV3-1/TRBV3-2,-,TRBJ2-2,TRBD2,TGTGCCAGCAGCAATCTAGAGACTAGCGGCGACACCGGGGAGCTGTTTTTT,CASSNLETSGDTGELFF
TRBV7-2,-,TRBJ1-1,-,TGTGCCAGCAGCTTACCTAATGGAGGTGAAGCTTTCTTT,CASSLPNGGEAFF
TRBV6-5,once,TRBJ2-3,TRBD1,TGTGCCAGCAGTTACTCGACGACCAGGGGGTTACAGTATTTT,CASSYSTTRGLQYF
TRBV7-2,-,TRBJ1-1,-,TGTGCCAGCAGCTTAACAGGTACTAACACTGAAGCTTTCTTT,CASSLTGTNTEAFF
TRBV5-4,-,TRBJ2-1,-,TGTGCCAGCAGCGTCCAACAGGGTCGGGGTGAGCAGTTCTTC,CASSVQQGRGEQFF
TRBV5-6,-,TRBJ2-1,-,TGTGCCAGCAGCTTGTATTTCGCCACGCTGGCTGGTTCCTACAATGAGCAGTTCTTC,CASSLYFATLAGSYNEQFF
TRBV18,-,TRBJ2-2,TRBD1,TGTGCCAGCTCACCACAGATGGCTCGACAGGGTGGCACCGGGGAGCTGTTTTTT,CASSPQMARQGGTGELFF
TRBV12-3/TRBV12-4,once,TRBJ2-7,-,TGTGCCAGCAGTTTCGGGTGGTTGTACGAGCAGTACTTC,CASSFGWLYEQYF
TRBV4-1,-,TRBJ2-6,-,TGCGCCAGCAGCCAAGATTTCGGGGGCTCTGGGGCCAACGTCCTGACTTTC,CASSQDFGGSGANVLTF
TRBV10-1,-,TRBJ2-1,TRBD2,TGCGCCAGCAGTGAGGCCCGGGGGGGAAGGTCCTACAATGAGCAGTTCTTC,CASSEARGGRSYNEQFF
TRBV7-9,-,TRBJ2-7,-,TGTGCCAGCAGCCCATCCTCCCCTACGTACGAGCAGTACTTC,CASSPSSPTYEQYF
TRBV2,-,TRBJ1-5,-,TGTGCCAGCAGTGAAGGCCAAGAGAAAGGCAATCAGCCCCAGCATTTT,CASSEGQEKGNQPQHF
TRBV5-6,-,TRBJ1-1,TRBD1,TGTGCCAGCAGCTCCTGGGGAGGACAGGCTAGATTGGAAGCTTTCTTT,CASSSWGGQARLEAFF
TRBV5-1,-,TRBJ1-1,-,TGCGCCAGCAGCCTAAATATGAACACTGAAGCTTTCTTT,CASSLNMNTEAFF
TRBV6-5,once,TRBJ1-6,-,TGTGCCAGCAGTACACACTCCTATAATTCACCCCTCCACTTT,CASSTHSYNSPLHF